This T cell receptor (beta chain) was sequenced during a study of long-term antiretroviral therapy in people with HIV. With survey level as its setting, the immunoSEQ assay was v3.0. The assay was immunoSEQ multiplex PCR, and TCRdb's table has in-frame clones only and misses some. This table holds roughly 50,000 clones, roughly four fifths found once. As to this clone: Its matching antigen is unknown.

Notes on the study in general: Blood dating 2004 to 2017 may reflect older ART regimens.

V shed 4 bases and J shed 5 bases, with 15 bases lying between them. Per the germline V gene, CDR1 is SGDLS and CDR2 is YYNGEE. The CDR3 is 15 residues long. The chain has TRBV9 and TRBJ1-4, with D maybe TRBD1 (5 bases). This TCR came from a woman aged 18-29 years with HIV. Material: unsorted PBMCs, obtained 0.8 years after starting antiretroviral therapy. CDR3 sequence reads: CASSLYGTENEKLFF. The CDR3 DNA follows: TGTGCCAGCAGCTTATACGGGACGGAAAATGAAAAACTGTTTTTT.